This passage covers 25 T cell receptor beta chains from one sample sequenced in a study of blood T cell repertoires in COVID-19. Sequencing was performed with immunoSEQ multiplex PCR; in TCRdb, only in-frame clones are kept and a portion is missing. In the table there are more than 65,000 clones, roughly four fifths of which are singletons. The sequenced sample consisted of peripheral blood. The receptor set was obtained from a woman of 80 years or more with acute or convalescent COVID-19.

The chain joins TRBV19 to TRBJ2-7; 7 bases map to TRBD1. J gave up 1 base and V 1 base, and 4 bases lay outside the gene matches. The V gene's germline CDR1 is LNHDA and CDR2 SQIVND (reference sequence). CDR3 size: 15 residues. CDR3 in DNA: TGTGCCAGTAGTATAGGAGGCAGGGGGTCCTACGAGCAGTACTTC. Translated, it gives CASSIGGRGSYEQYF.

V usage is TRBV5-1 and J usage is TRBJ1-4; perhaps TRBD1 as D (6 bases). V lost 0 bases to trimming and J lost 3 bases, with 6 bases between them. Germline V gene sequence: CDR1 SGHRS, CDR2 YFSETQ. The CDR3 covers 14 residues. The CDR3 reads CASSLGGPNEKLFF. DNA of the CDR3: TGCGCCAGCAGCTTGGGGGGGCCTAATGAAAAACTGTTTTTT. Combining the CDR3 with reference TRBV5-1 and TRBJ1-4 gives the whole variable domain KAGVTQTPRYLIKTRGQQVTLSCSPISGHRSVSWYQQTPGQGLQFLFEYFSETQRNKGNFPGRFSGRQFSNSRSEMNVSTLELGDSALYLCASSLGGPNEKLFFGSGTQLSVL.

This chain links TRBV5-1 with TRBJ1-2; 7 nucleotides match TRBD1. CDR1 and CDR2 from the germline V gene are SGHRS and YFSETQ. The CDR3 has 13 amino acids. The junction had 6 bases not matched to a gene; V was cut back by 5 bases and J by 5 bases. In DNA form, the CDR3 reads TGCGCCAGCAGACCAGACAGGGAGTATGGCTACACCTTC. It yields the protein CASRPDREYGYTF.

The chain is built from TRBV5-4 and TRBJ2-7, with 8 bases aligning to TRBD1. In germline, CDR1 is SGHNT, CDR2 YYREEE (reference sequence). The CDR3 is 14 residues long. V dropped 4 bases and J dropped 2; count of bases not matched to a gene: 5. The CDR3 here is CASSRGQEAYEQYF. The DNA for the CDR3 is TGTGCCAGCAGCCGGGGACAGGAGGCCTACGAGCAGTACTTC.

This chain uses TRBV15 with TRBJ2-3, with 13 bases identical to TRBD2. Germline V gene lookup returns CDR1 LNHNV and CDR2 YYDKDF (reference sequence). Trimming cost V 2 bases and J 3 bases; bases outside gene matches: 2. The CDR3 runs 16 residues. DNA for the CDR3: TGTGCCACCAGCAGAAGACTAGCGGGGGGTACAGATACGCAGTATTTT. Translating gives CATSRRLAGGTDTQYF.

V is TRBV11-3 and J is TRBJ2-2; D unresolved. V dropped 1 base and J dropped 5 bases, with 5 bases sitting between them. Per germline, CDR1 SGHNT and CDR2 YENEEA. CDR3 length: 13 amino acids. The CDR3 is CASSLVSTGELFF. As DNA, the CDR3 is TGTGCCAGCAGCTTAGTCTCTACCGGGGAGCTGTTTTTT.

This clone was counted between two and nine times. The chain has TRBV7-8 and TRBJ1-5; tentative D call: TRBD1 (6 bases). V dropped 3 bases and J dropped 0 bases, with 12 bases sitting between them. The germline V gene encodes CDR1 SGHVS and CDR2 FQNEAQ. The CDR3 spans 16 residues. The CDR3 reads CASSFGTRSSNQPQHF. The CDR3 coding sequence is TGTGCCAGCAGCTTCGGGACAAGAAGTAGCAATCAGCCCCAGCATTTT.

The J gene is TRBJ2-2, the V gene TRBV7-9; TRBD1 aligns across 12 bases. With 5 bases clipped from V and 6 bases from J, the junction kept 10 bases outside the gene matches. CDR1 SEHNR and CDR2 FQNEAQ come from the germline V gene (reference sequence). This CDR3 spans 17 amino acids. DNA of the CDR3: TGTGCCAGCAGCCCCAACGGCGGGACAGGGGGCTCCGGGGAGCTGTTTTTT. It translates to CASSPNGGTGGSGELFF.

The V call is TRBV19, the J call TRBJ1-4; the D gene is possibly TRBD1 (6 bases). The CDR3 length is 16 residues. The V and J ends lost 4 bases and 2 bases respectively, with 14 bases between them. The germline V gene encodes CDR1 LNHDA and CDR2 SQIVND (reference sequence). In nucleotides, the CDR3 is TGTGCCAGTAGTAAACGACAGGTTCAGACTAATGAAAAACTGTTTTTT. Translated, it gives CASSKRQVQTNEKLFF.

The chain is built from TRBV5-6 and TRBJ2-2; D may be TRBD1 (5 bases). Trimming removed 2 bases from V and 4 bases from J, with 9 bases in between. The CDR3 is 14 residues long. Germline V gene sequence: CDR1 SGHDT, CDR2 YYEEEE. CDR3 protein: CASSLGVTTGELFF. The CDR3 DNA is TGTGCCAGCAGCTTAGGGGTAACCACCGGGGAGCTGTTTTTT.

The rearrangement joins TRBV7-3 to TRBJ1-5; 7 bases agree with TRBD1. The CDR3 is 13 amino acids. With 5 bases clipped from V and 5 bases from J, the junction kept 3 bases outside the gene matches. In germline, CDR1 is SGHTA, CDR2 FQGTGA. The CDR3 nucleotides read TGTGCCAGCAGCCTCGACAGGGATCAGCCCCAGCATTTT. Its translation is CASSLDRDQPQHF.

The chain carries TRBV7-9 and TRBJ2-5, with 9 bases matching TRBD2. The germline CDR1 and CDR2 sequences are SEHNR and FQNEAQ (reference sequence). CDR3 length: 15 amino acids. The trim removed 5 bases at V and 1 base at J, leaving 5 bases unmatched. CDR3 coding DNA: TGTGCCAGCAGCCATCTAGCGGGGTTCCAAGAGACCCAGTACTTC. This encodes CASSHLAGFQETQYF.

This clone showed up just once. V and J are TRBV7-9 and TRBJ2-3; D possibly corresponds to TRBD1 (6 bases). The V gene's germline CDR1 is SEHNR and CDR2 FQNEAQ (reference sequence). There are 14 residues in the CDR3. The V end lost 3 bases, the J end lost 2 bases, and 9 bases lay between the germline ends. In nucleotides, the CDR3 is TGTGCCAGCAGCTTCGAGGGGGTCACAGATACGCAGTATTTT. As protein: CASSFEGVTDTQYF.

The table lists this clone with a few counts. The chain links TRBV7-2 to TRBJ1-1; 8 bases agree with TRBD1. CDR1 and CDR2 (germline): SGHTA, FQGNSA. The CDR3 contains 13 residues. J lost 6 bases, V lost 5 bases, and 5 bases had no gene match. The CDR3 DNA sequence: TGTGCCAGCAGCGGCAGGGGGCGATCTGAAGCTTTCTTT. Its translation: CASSGRGRSEAFF.

The chain combines TRBV9 with TRBJ2-5; a weak D match, TRBD1 (5 bases). This CDR3 comprises 15 residues. Trimming removed 0 bases from V and 2 bases from J, with 11 bases in between. CDR1 and CDR2 (germline): SGDLS, YYNGEE. The CDR3 loop reads CASSVGQGVQETQYF. Written as DNA, the CDR3 is TGTGCCAGCAGCGTAGGGCAGGGTGTACAAGAGACCCAGTACTTC. The whole variable domain, remainder taken from reference TRBV9 and TRBJ2-5, is DSGVTQTPKHLITATGQRVTLRCSPRSGDLSVYWYQQSLDQGLQFLIQYYNGEERAKGNILERFSAQQFPDLHSELNLSSLELGDSALYFCASSVGQGVQETQYFGPGTRLLVL.

This clone was seen more than once but under ten times. The chain has TRBV11-2 and TRBJ1-1; D gene ambiguous. Germline CDR1 SGHAT, CDR2 FQNNGV. The CDR3 runs to 15 residues. Trimming stripped 5 bases from V and 0 bases from J, with 13 bases between. The CDR3 is CASSHTVTMNTEAFF. The DNA for the CDR3 is TGTGCCAGCAGCCATACAGTAACAATGAACACTGAAGCTTTCTTT.

The rearrangement links TRBV19 to TRBJ1-1; TRBD1 aligns across 8 bases. Germline CDR1 is LNHDA and CDR2 is SQIVND (reference sequence). The length of the CDR3 is 14 residues. Germline trimming cut 6 bases from V and 3 bases from J; bases unmatched to any gene: 6. The CDR3 coding sequence is TGTGCCAGTAGAACAGGGGGGATACACACTGAAGCTTTCTTT. Translated: CASRTGGIHTEAFF.

The chain combines TRBV10-1 with TRBJ1-1; D is unclear. The length of the CDR3 is 14 residues. The germline CDR1 and CDR2 sequences are WNHNN and SYGVQD (reference sequence). The V gene lost 6 bases and the J gene lost 1 base, with 12 bases spanning the gap. CDR3 sequence (DNA): TGCGCCAGCAGCCGAACGTCAGGGAACACTGAAGCTTTCTTT. The encoded protein is CASSRTSGNTEAFF.

The V call is TRBV19, the J call TRBJ2-2, with TRBD1 as a possible D gene (7 bases). Germline-derived CDR1 and CDR2 are LNHDA and SQIVND (reference sequence). The V end lost 1 base, the J end lost 1 base, and 10 bases lay between the germline ends. The CDR3 sequence is 16 residues long. The chain's CDR3 is CASSIGQGGNTGELFF. The CDR3, as DNA: TGTGCCAGTAGTATAGGCCAGGGGGGGAACACCGGGGAGCTGTTTTTT.

The rearrangement uses TRBV30 and TRBJ2-7; D might be TRBD2 (5 bases). The CDR3 has 13 amino acids. The V end was cut by 4 bases, the J end by 6 bases, with 16 bases between. CDR1 is GTSNPN and CDR2 is SVGIG in the germline V gene (reference sequence). This CDR3 reads CAWKREMRAEQYF. The CDR3 coding sequence is TGTGCCTGGAAGAGGGAAATGAGGGCCGAGCAGTACTTC.

The V gene is TRBV6-5, the J gene TRBJ2-5; possibly TRBD1 for D (6 bases). CDR3 length: 14 amino acids. CDR1 MNHEY and CDR2 SVGAGI come from the germline V gene. The V gene lost 4 bases and the J gene lost 2 bases, with 11 bases spanning the gap. Here the CDR3 DNA reads TGTGCCAGCAGTTGGGACAAAAAACAAGAGACCCAGTACTTC. This translates into CASSWDKKQETQYF.

This rearrangement joins TRBV29-1 to TRBJ2-1; TRBD2 agrees at 13 bases. The CDR3 is 16 amino acids. Germline-derived CDR1 and CDR2 are SQVTM and ANQGSEA. With 0 bases clipped from V and 7 bases from J, the junction kept 6 bases outside the gene matches. CDR3 DNA sequence: TGCAGCGTTGAAGAGAGGGGACTAGCGGGGTTTAATGAGCAGTTCTTC. It encodes CSVEERGLAGFNEQFF.

The chain employs TRBV5-5 and TRBJ2-1, with 13 bases matching TRBD2. From germline, CDR1 is SGHKS and CDR2 YYEKEE (reference sequence). Unmatched junction bases numbered 2, after V lost 4 bases and J lost 4 bases. The CDR3 is 15 amino acids. The CDR3 DNA reads TGTGCCAGCAGCCTACTAGCGGGGGGGTACAATGAGCAGTTCTTC. It specifies CASSLLAGGYNEQFF.

V is TRBV5-1 and J is TRBJ1-4; TRBD1 matches 8 bases. V trimming: 1 base; J trimming: 5 bases; junction bases outside the gene matches: 7. The CDR3 spans 16 residues. Germline V gene sequence: CDR1 SGHRS, CDR2 YFSETQ. For the CDR3, the DNA is TGCGCCAGCAGCTTGTTTCCAGGGGGCACCAATGAAAAACTGTTTTTT. It encodes CASSLFPGGTNEKLFF. The entire variable domain, with the rest obtained from reference TRBV5-1 and TRBJ1-4, is as follows: KAGVTQTPRYLIKTRGQQVTLSCSPISGHRSVSWYQQTPGQGLQFLFEYFSETQRNKGNFPGRFSGRQFSNSRSEMNVSTLELGDSALYLCASSLFPGGTNEKLFFGSGTQLSVL.

The CDR3 DNA reads TGTGCCAGCAGCTTCTTGTCCGAGCAGTACTTC. Translated, it gives CASSFLSEQYF. V is TRBV7-9 and J is TRBJ2-7; no clear D gene. Germline V gene data show CDR1 as SEHNR and CDR2 as FQNEAQ (reference sequence). V lost 3 bases and J lost 6, with 6 bases in between. This CDR3 is built from 11 residues. The variable domain in full, completed from reference TRBV7-9 and TRBJ2-7, reads DTGVSQNPRHKITKRGQNVTFRCDPISEHNRLYWYRQTLGQGPEFLTYFQNEAQLEKSRLLSDRFSAERPKGSFSTLEIQRTEQGDSAMYLCASSFLSEQYFGPGTRLTVT.